These 32 T cell receptor beta chains originate from one sample sequenced in a study of shared clonotypes between healthy human individuals. Sequencing was performed with immunoSEQ multiplex PCR; in TCRdb, only in-frame clones are kept and a portion is missing. The sample shows roughly 2.6 million clones, roughly 92% of them seen only once. The sequenced material came from naive CD4+ T cells sorted from blood. Subset indicated: CD45RA+ positively selected. The origin of the receptors is a man younger than 30 in good health.

The genes are TRBV5-1 and TRBJ1-2; unclear D gene. Trimming took 1 base from V and 7 from J, leaving 17 bases between them. This CDR3 spans 15 amino acids. Germline CDR1 SGHRS, CDR2 YFSETQ. In DNA form, the CDR3 reads TGCGCCAGCAGCTTGAACCGGGTTACGGACGGTGGCTACACCTTC. Its protein is CASSLNRVTDGGYTF. The full variable domain, with the rest looked up from reference TRBV5-1 and TRBJ1-2, is KAGVTQTPRYLIKTRGQQVTLSCSPISGHRSVSWYQQTPGQGLQFLFEYFSETQRNKGNFPGRFSGRQFSNSRSEMNVSTLELGDSALYLCASSLNRVTDGGYTFGSGTRLTVV.

This chain joins TRBV11-2 and TRBJ2-3; D perhaps matches TRBD2 (5 bases). Trimming cost V 1 base and J 0 bases, with 8 bases left between them. Germline CDR1 SGHAT, CDR2 FQNNGV. The CDR3 is 15 amino acids. Written as DNA, the CDR3 is TGTGCCAGCAGCTTAGGAGGGTATAGCACAGATACGCAGTATTTT. Translating it yields CASSLGGYSTDTQYF. Together with reference TRBV11-2 and TRBJ2-3, the CDR3 gives the full variable domain: EAGVAQSPRYKIIEKRQSVAFWCNPISGHATLYWYQQILGQGPKLLIQFQNNGVVDDSQLPKDRFSAERLKGVDSTLKIQPAKLEDSAVYLCASSLGGYSTDTQYFGPGTRLTVL.

Written as DNA, the CDR3 is TGTGCCAGCACCGAGACTGGGGTCTCCTACGAGCAGTACTTC. Translation: CASTETGVSYEQYF. The V gene is TRBV2, the J gene TRBJ2-7; no reliable D call. V was clipped by 7 bases and J by 0 bases, with 13 bases between them. Germline V CDR1 and CDR2: SNHLY, FYNNEI. The CDR3 totals 14 residues.

This chain uses TRBV5-5 with TRBJ1-2, with a possible D match to TRBD1 (6 bases). Germline loops: CDR1 SGHKS, CDR2 YYEKEE (reference sequence). The CDR3 runs to 13 residues. V was cut by 4 bases and J by 7 bases, with 14 bases left in between. In DNA form, the CDR3 reads TGTGCCAGCAGCCTGGACAGTCTATCTGGCTACACCTTC. It yields the protein CASSLDSLSGYTF.

This chain's CDR3 is CATSRDLTNEKLFF. Written as DNA, the CDR3 is TGTGCCACCAGCAGGGACCTAACTAATGAAAAACTGTTTTTT. This rearrangement joins TRBV15 to TRBJ1-4; D is uncertain. The CDR3 is 14 amino acids. Trimming took off 3 bases at V and 1 base at J, with 6 bases between the two ends. Germline CDR1 LNHNV, CDR2 YYDKDF (reference sequence).

About this clone: Other DNA sequences within the sample encode an identical CDR3. The J gene is TRBJ2-5, the V gene TRBV18, with D possibly called TRBD1 or TRBD2 (5 bases each). The CDR3 consists of 14 residues. Trimming left V 6 bases short and J 1 base short, with 12 bases between. Germline V lookup: CDR1 KGHSH, CDR2 LQKENI. The CDR3 DNA follows: TGTGCCAGCTCCCCGGGTGGGGGCCAAGAGACCCAGTACTTC. Amino acids: CASSPGGGQETQYF.

This clone was observed a single time. The rearrangement uses TRBV5-1 and TRBJ2-5, with D unresolved. The CDR3 is 15 residues long. The germline V and J ends were trimmed by 0 bases and 1 base, with 10 bases remaining between them. CDR1 is SGHRS, CDR2 YFSETQ, per germline. The chain's CDR3 is CASSLALSSQETQYF. CDR3 nucleotide sequence: TGCGCCAGCAGCTTGGCTCTGTCTAGCCAAGAGACCCAGTACTTC.

As for this clone: The sample carries other DNA sequences with the same CDR3. V and J are TRBV6-6 and TRBJ1-3; 9 nucleotides match TRBD1. CDR1 is MNHNY, CDR2 SVGAGI, per germline (reference sequence). The CDR3 consists of 15 residues. With 2 bases clipped from V and 1 base from J, the junction kept 0 bases outside the gene matches. CDR3 in amino acids: CASSYGQGSGNTIYF. The CDR3 DNA follows: TGTGCCAGCAGTTACGGACAGGGGTCTGGAAACACCATATATTTT.

The chain carries TRBV10-3 and TRBJ1-2; a possible D gene is TRBD1 (6 bases). V was pared by 3 bases and J by 11 bases, with 16 bases between. The CDR3 runs 13 residues. Germline V CDR1 and CDR2: ENHRY, SYGVKD. CDR3 in DNA: TGTGCCATCAGTGAACGGGACAATAGGGAGTACACCTTC. Its protein product is CAISERDNREYTF.

The V and J genes are TRBV9 and TRBJ2-1, with TRBD2 matching 8 bases. Germline CDR1 reads SGDLS; CDR2 reads YYNGEE. Germline trimming cut 0 bases from V and 3 bases from J; bases unmatched to any gene: 2. This CDR3 spans 15 amino acids. CDR3 sequence reads: CASSVAGGNYNEQFF. The DNA for the CDR3 is TGTGCCAGCAGCGTAGCGGGGGGGAACTACAATGAGCAGTTCTTC.

This chain links TRBV9 with TRBJ2-1, with 10 positions matching TRBD2. This CDR3 is 17 amino acids long. The ends lost 3 bases at V and 4 bases at J; junction bases unmatched: 10. Germline V gene sequence: CDR1 SGDLS, CDR2 YYNGEE. CDR3 nucleotides: TGTGCCAGCAGCGCCCTGGCTGGGACTAGCGCTTACAATGAGCAGTTCTTC. Translation: CASSALAGTSAYNEQFF.

This clone was observed a single time. This chain connects TRBV29-1 to TRBJ2-1, with TRBD1 matching over 10 bases. The V gene's germline CDR1 is SQVTM and CDR2 ANQGSEA. There are 12 residues in the CDR3. Trimming removed 6 bases from V and 8 bases from J; junction bases left unmatched: 4. The CDR3 here is CSVRQGADEQFF. CDR3 in DNA: TGCAGCGTCCGACAGGGGGCGGATGAGCAGTTCTTC.

The chain couples TRBV7-2 to TRBJ2-7, with TRBD2 matching 8 bases. V was pared by 5 bases and J by 2 bases, with 20 bases of the junction left unmatched. CDR3 length: 19 amino acids. Germline-derived CDR1 and CDR2 are SGHTA and FQGNSA. CDR3 amino acids: CASSPKTVPRLAPTYEQYF. CDR3 bases: TGTGCCAGCAGCCCCAAGACGGTACCTAGACTAGCGCCGACCTACGAGCAGTACTTC.

The genes are TRBV6-1 and TRBJ1-4; no definite D call. Trimming left V 6 bases short and J 3 bases short, with 14 bases between. The CDR3 contains 15 residues. Germline assignment: CDR1 MNHNS and CDR2 SASEGT. The CDR3 DNA sequence: TGTGCCAGCAGCCTACGGGGAGAGGCTAATGAAAAACTGTTTTTT. Its translation: CASSLRGEANEKLFF.

The chain is built from TRBV29-1 and TRBJ1-2; D possibly corresponds to TRBD1 (5 bases). CDR1 and CDR2 from the germline V gene are SQVTM and ANQGSEA. The CDR3 has 12 amino acids. The V end lost 6 bases, the J end lost 1 base, and 9 bases lay between the germline ends. CDR3 in amino acids: CSVLTVNYGYTF. In DNA form, the CDR3 reads TGCAGCGTCCTGACAGTTAACTATGGCTACACCTTC.

With respect to this clone: Other DNA sequences within the sample encode an identical CDR3. The chain employs TRBV5-6 and TRBJ2-5; D is uncertain. Germline V gene data show CDR1 as SGHDT and CDR2 as YYEEEE. This CDR3 spans 13 amino acids. V lost 1 base and J 2 bases, leaving 6 bases between the germline ends. As DNA, the CDR3 is TGTGCCAGCAGCTTGTCCGTTCAAGAGACCCAGTACTTC. This gives the protein CASSLSVQETQYF.

The genes are TRBV5-1 and TRBJ2-5; D unresolved. Trimming took off 4 bases at V and 2 bases at J, with 15 bases between the two ends. Germline assignment: CDR1 SGHRS and CDR2 YFSETQ. There are 15 residues in the CDR3. The CDR3 nucleotides are TGCGCCAGCAGCCCGGTACGGGTGGAACAAGAGACCCAGTACTTC. Encoded protein: CASSPVRVEQETQYF.

This chain links TRBV6-6 with TRBJ2-5; D is perhaps TRBD2 (6 bases). V lost 6 bases and J lost 5, with 19 bases in between. This CDR3 contains 15 residues. Per the germline V gene, CDR1 is MNHNY and CDR2 is SVGAGI (reference sequence). CDR3 sequence: CASSYLLGLLETQYF. For the CDR3, the DNA is TGTGCCAGCAGCTACCTCCTGGGACTCCTTGAGACCCAGTACTTC.

The chain carries TRBV5-4 and TRBJ2-1, with 7 bases lining up with TRBD2. The CDR3 has 16 residues. After removal of 4 bases from V and 7 bases from J, the junction contained 14 bases not matched to a gene. Germline CDR1 reads SGHNT; CDR2 reads YYREEE (reference sequence). CDR3 coding DNA: TGTGCCAGCAGCGTGGGGAGAGAGCGGGAAAGGAATGAGCAGTTCTTC. Translating gives CASSVGRERERNEQFF.

V and J are TRBV30 and TRBJ2-2; D uncertain. Trimming removed 5 bases from V and 4 bases from J, with 8 bases in between. The CDR3 sequence is 12 residues long. Germline CDR1 and CDR2: GTSNPN and SVGIG (reference sequence). The CDR3 here is CAWGSLTGELFF. The CDR3 nucleotides read TGTGCCTGGGGATCTCTCACCGGGGAGCTGTTTTTT.

The chain is built from TRBV19 and TRBJ1-3, with unresolved D. Germline CDR1 and CDR2: LNHDA and SQIVND (reference sequence). This CDR3 spans 15 amino acids. V gave up 1 base and J gave up 2 bases, with 9 bases separating them. In DNA, the CDR3 is TGTGCCAGTAGTATAGGAGGTACGACTGGAAACACCATATATTTT. It translates to CASSIGGTTGNTIYF.

The V call is TRBV7-9, the J call TRBJ2-7; 8 nucleotides line up with TRBD2. CDR1 is SEHNR, CDR2 FQNEAQ, per germline (reference sequence). This CDR3 has 16 residues. V shed 4 bases, J shed 1 base, and the junction held 9 bases outside the gene matches. CDR3 sequence: CASSSRTSFWSYEQYF. Here the CDR3 DNA reads TGTGCCAGCAGCTCAAGGACTAGCTTTTGGTCCTACGAGCAGTACTTC.

The rearrangement uses TRBV5-1 and TRBJ2-3, with no clear D. V shed 4 bases and J shed 0 bases, with 12 bases lying between them. CDR1 is SGHRS, CDR2 YFSETQ, per germline. The CDR3 has 15 amino acids. The CDR3 nucleotides are TGCGCCAGCAGCGATGTCGGCTCTAGCACAGATACGCAGTATTTT. Amino acid sequence: CASSDVGSSTDTQYF.

The V and J genes are TRBV28 and TRBJ1-4, with D tentatively TRBD1 (5 bases). This CDR3 comprises 13 residues. Germline CDR1 MDHEN, CDR2 SYDVKM. V gave up 3 bases and J gave up 7 bases, with 9 bases separating them. The CDR3 protein is CASSFSGIEKLFF. In DNA, the CDR3 is TGTGCCAGCAGTTTCTCAGGGATTGAAAAACTGTTTTTT.

This chain uses TRBV5-4 with TRBJ2-2; TRBD1 matches 11 bases. This CDR3 is built from 15 residues. Germline trimming cut 3 bases from V and 4 bases from J; bases unmatched to any gene: 2. Germline CDR1 reads SGHNT; CDR2 reads YYREEE (reference sequence). CDR3 sequence (DNA): TGTGCCAGCAGCTGGGGACAGGGGGTCACCGGGGAGCTGTTTTTT. Its translation: CASSWGQGVTGELFF. Drawing the rest from reference TRBV5-4 and TRBJ2-2, the complete variable domain is ETGVTQSPTHLIKTRGQQVTLRCSSQSGHNTVSWYQQALGQGPQFIFQYYREEENGRGNFPPRFSGLQFPNYSSELNVNALELDDSALYLCASSWGQGVTGELFFGEGSRLTVL.

Details on this clone: This sample also contains other DNA sequences that code for the same CDR3. The gene calls are TRBV18 and TRBJ1-5, with no clear D. CDR1 is KGHSH, CDR2 LQKENI, per germline. The CDR3 has 12 amino acids. Trimming stripped 2 bases from V and 7 bases from J, with 6 bases between. The CDR3 region is CASSPADQPQHF. The CDR3 DNA reads TGTGCCAGCTCACCAGCTGACCAGCCCCAGCATTTT.

As for this clone: At one end the junction does not follow the germline gene, possibly because of a read error. This sequence joins TRBV7-7 and TRBJ2-5, with 12 nucleotides matching TRBD1. The CDR3 loop spans 15 amino acids. Germline CDR1 reads SSHAT; CDR2 reads FNYEAQ (reference sequence). CDR3 protein: CASSFGTGGKETQYF. CDR3 nucleotide sequence: TGTGCTAGCAGCTTTGGGACAGGGGGCAAGGAGACCCAGTACTTC.

The chain combines TRBV11-2 with TRBJ2-2, with 9 positions matching TRBD2. With V trimmed by 5 bases and J by 7 bases, 8 bases remained unmatched. Germline V gene lookup returns CDR1 SGHAT and CDR2 FQNNGV. This CDR3 contains 15 residues. The chain's CDR3 is CASSPISGGLGELFF. The CDR3 region has the DNA TGTGCCAGCAGCCCGATTAGCGGGGGACTCGGGGAGCTGTTTTTT.

V gene TRBV5-1 combines with J gene TRBJ2-1; D uncertain. Germline V CDR1 and CDR2: SGHRS, YFSETQ. The V end was cut by 0 bases, the J end by 4 bases, with 11 bases between. The CDR3 is 15 amino acids. CDR3 coding DNA: TGCGCCAGCAGCTTGGTGCCAGGCTTGTACAATGAGCAGTTCTTC. Translated: CASSLVPGLYNEQFF.

The chain carries TRBV5-4 and TRBJ2-3; 11 bases line up with TRBD2. Germline trimming cut 2 bases from V and 5 bases from J; bases unmatched to any gene: 4. The CDR3 spans 15 residues. Germline loops: CDR1 SGHNT, CDR2 YYREEE (reference sequence). For the CDR3, the DNA is TGTGCCAGCAGCTTTAGCGGGGGGGCCAAAGATACGCAGTATTTT. As protein: CASSFSGGAKDTQYF.

The J gene is TRBJ2-5, the V gene TRBV6-5; possibly TRBD1 for D (5 bases). The J call may be mistaken, given a closer DNA end match to TRBJ2-7. This CDR3 has 14 amino acids. CDR1 MNHEY and CDR2 SVGAGI come from the germline V gene. The CDR3 protein is CASSRHRNTYEQYF. DNA of the CDR3: TGTGCCAGCAGCCGCCACAGGAATACATACGAGCAGTACTTC.

This clone was detected a few times. The same CDR3 is also encoded by other DNA sequences in this sample. CDR3 nucleotide sequence: TGCAGCGTTGTCGGGAACACTGAAGCTTTCTTT. Protein product: CSVVGNTEAFF. The chain has TRBV29-1 and TRBJ1-1; no clear D. CDR3 length: 11 amino acids. CDR1 and CDR2 (germline): SQVTM, ANQGSEA. V lost 4 bases to trimming and J lost 1 base, with 4 bases between them.